This T cell receptor (beta chain) appears in the sequencing data of a study of T-cell memory formation after mild COVID-19. The overall study: Most TCR clusters belonged to a single donor.

This clonotype was counted a few times. What it binds is unknown. V lost 5 bases to trimming and J lost 0 bases, with 14 bases between them. The CDR3 is 16 amino acids. 5'RACE primed from the constant segment yielded TCR alpha and TCR beta cDNA libraries bearing sample barcodes and UMIs. One entry per CDR3 protein results from TCRdb running MiXCR on the 5' RACE reads. This table holds some 450,000 distinct CDR3 sequences, around 19% found once. Study results and limitations: The second-wave clones peaking on day 37 were not confirmed as SARS-CoV-2-specific. Among contracting clones, CD4+ were mainly CM/EM and CD8+ enriched in EMRA.

Material: PBMCs or a T cell subset sorted from them (not recorded which). This chain connects TRBV12-3 or TRBV12-4 to TRBJ2-1; D is perhaps TRBD2 (6 bases). The TCR sequence derives from an adult woman who had mild COVID-19 (a few samples of this study predate the infection). Cell type and time point are not known. The CDR3 DNA reads TGTGCCAGCAGTCGAAGCGGGTCCAGCTCCTACAATGAGCAGTTCTTC. As protein: CASSRSGSSSYNEQFF.